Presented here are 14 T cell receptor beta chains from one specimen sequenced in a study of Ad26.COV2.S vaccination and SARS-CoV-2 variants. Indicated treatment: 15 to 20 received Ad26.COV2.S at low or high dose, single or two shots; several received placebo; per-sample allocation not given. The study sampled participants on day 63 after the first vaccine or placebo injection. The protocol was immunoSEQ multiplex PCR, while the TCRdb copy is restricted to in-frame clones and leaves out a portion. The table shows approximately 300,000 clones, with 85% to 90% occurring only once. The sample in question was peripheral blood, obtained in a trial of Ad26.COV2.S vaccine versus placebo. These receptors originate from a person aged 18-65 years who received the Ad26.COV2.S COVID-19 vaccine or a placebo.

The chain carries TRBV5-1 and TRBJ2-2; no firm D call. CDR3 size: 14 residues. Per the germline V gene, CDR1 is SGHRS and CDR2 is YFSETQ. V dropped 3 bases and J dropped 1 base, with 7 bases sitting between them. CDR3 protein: CASSWSQNTGELFF. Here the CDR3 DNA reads TGCGCCAGCAGCTGGTCCCAGAACACCGGGGAGCTGTTTTTT. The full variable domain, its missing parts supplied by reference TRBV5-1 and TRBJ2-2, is KAGVTQTPRYLIKTRGQQVTLSCSPISGHRSVSWYQQTPGQGLQFLFEYFSETQRNKGNFPGRFSGRQFSNSRSEMNVSTLELGDSALYLCASSWSQNTGELFFGEGSRLTVL.

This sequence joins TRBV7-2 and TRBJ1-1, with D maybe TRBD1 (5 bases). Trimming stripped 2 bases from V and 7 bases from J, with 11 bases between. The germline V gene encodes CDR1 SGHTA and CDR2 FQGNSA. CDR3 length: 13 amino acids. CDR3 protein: CASSLSRDYEAFF. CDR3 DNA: TGTGCCAGCAGCTTATCAAGGGACTATGAAGCTTTCTTT.

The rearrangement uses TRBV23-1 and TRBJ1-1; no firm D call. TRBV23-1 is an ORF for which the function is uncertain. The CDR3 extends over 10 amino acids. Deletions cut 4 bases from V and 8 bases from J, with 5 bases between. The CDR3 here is CASSPGEAFF. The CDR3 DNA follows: TGCGCCAGCAGTCCGGGGGAAGCTTTCTTT.

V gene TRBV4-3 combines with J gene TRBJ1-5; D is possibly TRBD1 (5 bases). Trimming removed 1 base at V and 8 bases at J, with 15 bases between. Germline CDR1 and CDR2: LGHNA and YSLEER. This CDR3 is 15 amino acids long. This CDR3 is CASSQGWGFSEPQHF. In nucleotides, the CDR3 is TGCGCCAGCAGCCAAGGATGGGGGTTTAGTGAGCCCCAGCATTTT.

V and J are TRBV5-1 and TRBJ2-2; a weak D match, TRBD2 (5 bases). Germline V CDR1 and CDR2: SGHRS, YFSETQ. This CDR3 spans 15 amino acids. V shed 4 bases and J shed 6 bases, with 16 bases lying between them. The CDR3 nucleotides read TGCGCCAGCAGCGACGGGATCTACAGCGCCGGGGAGCTGTTTTTT. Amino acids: CASSDGIYSAGELFF.

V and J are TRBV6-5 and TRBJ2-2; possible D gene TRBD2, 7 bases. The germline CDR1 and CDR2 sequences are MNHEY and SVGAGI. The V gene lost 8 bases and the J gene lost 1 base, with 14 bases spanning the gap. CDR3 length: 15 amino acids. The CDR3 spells CASEKGGMNTGELFF. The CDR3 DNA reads TGTGCCAGCGAGAAGGGGGGGATGAACACCGGGGAGCTGTTTTTT.

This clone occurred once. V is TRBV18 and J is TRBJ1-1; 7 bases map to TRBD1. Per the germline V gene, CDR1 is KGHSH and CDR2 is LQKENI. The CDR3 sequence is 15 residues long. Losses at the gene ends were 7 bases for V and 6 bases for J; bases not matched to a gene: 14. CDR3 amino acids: CASLGQQGRGAEAFF. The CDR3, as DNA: TGTGCCAGCTTAGGACAACAGGGGCGCGGAGCTGAAGCTTTCTTT.

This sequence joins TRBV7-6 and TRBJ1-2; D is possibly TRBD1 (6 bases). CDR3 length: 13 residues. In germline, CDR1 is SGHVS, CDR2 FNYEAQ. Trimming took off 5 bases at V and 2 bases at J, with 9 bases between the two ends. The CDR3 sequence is CASSQGLNYGYTF. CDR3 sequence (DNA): TGTGCCAGCAGCCAGGGGCTCAACTATGGCTACACCTTC.

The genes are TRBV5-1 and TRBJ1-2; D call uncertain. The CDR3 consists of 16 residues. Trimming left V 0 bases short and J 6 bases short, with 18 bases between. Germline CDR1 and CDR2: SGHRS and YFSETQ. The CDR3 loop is CASSLDGRPQFNGYTF. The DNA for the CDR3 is TGCGCCAGCAGCTTGGATGGACGCCCACAGTTCAATGGCTACACCTTC.

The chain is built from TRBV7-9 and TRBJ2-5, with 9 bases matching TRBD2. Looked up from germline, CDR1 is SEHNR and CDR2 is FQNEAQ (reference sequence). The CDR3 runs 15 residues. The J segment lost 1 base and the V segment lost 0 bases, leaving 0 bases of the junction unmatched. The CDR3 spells CASSLATSGQETQYF. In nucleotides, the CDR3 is TGTGCCAGCAGCTTAGCGACTAGCGGCCAAGAGACCCAGTACTTC.

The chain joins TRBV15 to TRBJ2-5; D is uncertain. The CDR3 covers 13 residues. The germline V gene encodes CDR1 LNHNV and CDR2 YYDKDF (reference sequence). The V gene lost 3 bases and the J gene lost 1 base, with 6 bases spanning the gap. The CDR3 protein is CATSRNGQETQYF. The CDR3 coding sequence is TGTGCCACCAGCAGGAATGGCCAAGAGACCCAGTACTTC.

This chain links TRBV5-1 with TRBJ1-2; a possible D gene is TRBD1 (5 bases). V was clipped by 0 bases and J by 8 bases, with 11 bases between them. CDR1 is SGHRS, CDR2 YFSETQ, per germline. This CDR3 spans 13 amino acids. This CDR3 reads CASSLALGDGYTF. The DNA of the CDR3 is TGCGCCAGCAGCTTGGCCCTAGGGGACGGCTACACCTTC. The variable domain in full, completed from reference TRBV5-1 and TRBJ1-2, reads KAGVTQTPRYLIKTRGQQVTLSCSPISGHRSVSWYQQTPGQGLQFLFEYFSETQRNKGNFPGRFSGRQFSNSRSEMNVSTLELGDSALYLCASSLALGDGYTFGSGTRLTVV.

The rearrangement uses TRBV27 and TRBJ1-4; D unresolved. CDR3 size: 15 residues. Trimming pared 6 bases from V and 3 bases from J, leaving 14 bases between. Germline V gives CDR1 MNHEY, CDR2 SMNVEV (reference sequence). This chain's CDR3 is CASRPRVLANEKLFF. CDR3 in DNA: TGTGCCAGCAGGCCTAGGGTTCTCGCTAATGAAAAACTGTTTTTT.

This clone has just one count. The CDR3: CASRYRIPNPSGNTIYF. CDR3 nucleotide sequence: TGTGCAAGTCGCTATCGCATTCCTAATCCCTCTGGAAACACCATATATTTT. The V call is TRBV12-2, the J call TRBJ1-3. TRBV12-2 is shown as a pseudogene. CDR3 length: 17 amino acids.